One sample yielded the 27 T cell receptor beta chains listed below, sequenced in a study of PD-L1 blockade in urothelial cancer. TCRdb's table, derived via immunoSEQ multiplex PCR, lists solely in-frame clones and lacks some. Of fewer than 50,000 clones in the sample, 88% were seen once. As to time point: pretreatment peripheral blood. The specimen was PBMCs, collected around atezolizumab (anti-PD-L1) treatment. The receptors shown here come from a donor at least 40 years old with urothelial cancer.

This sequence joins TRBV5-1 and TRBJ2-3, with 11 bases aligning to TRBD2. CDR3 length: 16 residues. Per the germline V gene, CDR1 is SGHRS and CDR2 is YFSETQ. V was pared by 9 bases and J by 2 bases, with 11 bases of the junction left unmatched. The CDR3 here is CATLPGTSGATDTQYF. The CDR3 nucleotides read TGCGCCACCCTTCCCGGGACTAGCGGAGCCACAGATACGCAGTATTTT.

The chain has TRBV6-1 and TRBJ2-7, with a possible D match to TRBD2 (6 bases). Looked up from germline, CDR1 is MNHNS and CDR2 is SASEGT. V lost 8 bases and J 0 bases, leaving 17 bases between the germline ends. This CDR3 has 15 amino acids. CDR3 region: CASGPQRTNSYEQYF. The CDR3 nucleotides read TGTGCCAGCGGCCCACAGCGGACTAACTCCTACGAGCAGTACTTC.

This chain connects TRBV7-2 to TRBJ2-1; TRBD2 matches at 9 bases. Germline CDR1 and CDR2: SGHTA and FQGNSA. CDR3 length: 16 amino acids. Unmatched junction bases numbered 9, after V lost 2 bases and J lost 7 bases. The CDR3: CASSLPSGRRLNEQFF. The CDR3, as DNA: TGTGCCAGCAGCTTACCCAGCGGGAGGCGCTTAAATGAGCAGTTCTTC.

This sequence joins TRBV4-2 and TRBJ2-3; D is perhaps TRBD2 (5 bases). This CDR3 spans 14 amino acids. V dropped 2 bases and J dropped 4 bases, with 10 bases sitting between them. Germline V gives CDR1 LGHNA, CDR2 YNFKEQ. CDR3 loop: CASSQLVGADTQYF. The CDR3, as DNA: TGTGCCAGCAGCCAACTGGTGGGAGCAGATACGCAGTATTTT.

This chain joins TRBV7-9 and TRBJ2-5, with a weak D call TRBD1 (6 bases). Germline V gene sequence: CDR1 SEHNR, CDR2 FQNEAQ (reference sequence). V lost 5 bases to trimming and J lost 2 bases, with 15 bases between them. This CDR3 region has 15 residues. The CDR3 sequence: CASSPGGGGQETQYF. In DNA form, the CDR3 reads TGTGCCAGCAGCCCGGGTGGGGGCGGACAAGAGACCCAGTACTTC. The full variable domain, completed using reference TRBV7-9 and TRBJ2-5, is DTGVSQNPRHKITKRGQNVTFRCDPISEHNRLYWYRQTLGQGPEFLTYFQNEAQLEKSRLLSDRFSAERPKGSFSTLEIQRTEQGDSAMYLCASSPGGGGQETQYFGPGTRLLVL.

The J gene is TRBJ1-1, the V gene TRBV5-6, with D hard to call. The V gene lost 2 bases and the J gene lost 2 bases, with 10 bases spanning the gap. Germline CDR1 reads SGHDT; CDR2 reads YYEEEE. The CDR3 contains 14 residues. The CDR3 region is CASSFGRANTEAFF. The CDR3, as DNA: TGTGCCAGCAGCTTCGGGAGGGCCAACACTGAAGCTTTCTTT.

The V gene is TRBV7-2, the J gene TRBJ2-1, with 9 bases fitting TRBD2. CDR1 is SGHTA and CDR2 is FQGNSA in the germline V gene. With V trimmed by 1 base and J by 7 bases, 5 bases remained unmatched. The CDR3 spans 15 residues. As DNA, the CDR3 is TGTGCCAGCAGCTTAGTTGCGGCGGGGGGGAATGAGCAGTTCTTC. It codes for CASSLVAAGGNEQFF.

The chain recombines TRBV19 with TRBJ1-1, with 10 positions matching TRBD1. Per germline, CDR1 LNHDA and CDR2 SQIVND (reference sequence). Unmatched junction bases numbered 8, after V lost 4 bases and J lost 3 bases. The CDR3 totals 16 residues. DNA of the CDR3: TGTGCCAGTAGTAAGGGGGACAGGGGTGGGCACACTGAAGCTTTCTTT. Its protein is CASSKGDRGGHTEAFF.

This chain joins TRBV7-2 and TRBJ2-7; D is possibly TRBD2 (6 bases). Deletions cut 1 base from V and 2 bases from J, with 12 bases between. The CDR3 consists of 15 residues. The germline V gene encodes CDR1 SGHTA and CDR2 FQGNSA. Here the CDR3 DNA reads TGTGCCAGCAGCTTAGGCGGGACTTTGCCCTACGAGCAGTACTTC. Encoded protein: CASSLGGTLPYEQYF.

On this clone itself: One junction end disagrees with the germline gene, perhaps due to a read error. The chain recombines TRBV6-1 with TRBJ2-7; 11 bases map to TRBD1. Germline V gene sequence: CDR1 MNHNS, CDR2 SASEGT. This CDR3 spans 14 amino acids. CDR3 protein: CASGRTGGSHEQYF. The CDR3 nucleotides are TGTGCCAGCGGCCGGACAGGGGGCTCCCACGAGCAGTACTTC.

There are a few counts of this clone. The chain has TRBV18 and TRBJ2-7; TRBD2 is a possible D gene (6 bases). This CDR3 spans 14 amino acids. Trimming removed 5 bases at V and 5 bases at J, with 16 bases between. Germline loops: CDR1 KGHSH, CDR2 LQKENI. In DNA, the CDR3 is TGTGCCAGCTCATTAACCGGGACTCGGGACGAGCAGTACTTC. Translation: CASSLTGTRDEQYF. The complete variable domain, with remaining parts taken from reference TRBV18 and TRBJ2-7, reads NAGVMQNPRHLVRRRGQEARLRCSPMKGHSHVYWYRQLPEEGLKFMVYLQKENIIDESGMPKERFSAEFPKEGPSILRIQQVVRGDSAAYFCASSLTGTRDEQYFGPGTRLTVT.

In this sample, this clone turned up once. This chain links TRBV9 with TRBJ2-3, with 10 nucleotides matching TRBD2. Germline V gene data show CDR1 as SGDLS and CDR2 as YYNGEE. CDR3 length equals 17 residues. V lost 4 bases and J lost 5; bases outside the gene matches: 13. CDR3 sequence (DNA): TGTGCCAGCAGCCCAGGACTAGCGGCCACAGGGGGAGATACGCAGTATTTT. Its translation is CASSPGLAATGGDTQYF.

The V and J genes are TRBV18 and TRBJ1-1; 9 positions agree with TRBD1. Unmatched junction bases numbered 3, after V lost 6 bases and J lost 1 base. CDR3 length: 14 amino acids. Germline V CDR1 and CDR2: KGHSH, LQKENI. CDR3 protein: CASSPGQGNTEAFF. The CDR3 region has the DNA TGTGCCAGCTCGCCGGGACAGGGGAACACTGAAGCTTTCTTT.

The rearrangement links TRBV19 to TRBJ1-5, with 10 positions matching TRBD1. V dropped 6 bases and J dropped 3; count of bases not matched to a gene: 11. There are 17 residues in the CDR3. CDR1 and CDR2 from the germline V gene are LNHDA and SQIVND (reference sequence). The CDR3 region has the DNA TGTGCCAGTAGGAGACCCCCCGGGACAGGGGACAATCAGCCCCAGCATTTT. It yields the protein CASRRPPGTGDNQPQHF.

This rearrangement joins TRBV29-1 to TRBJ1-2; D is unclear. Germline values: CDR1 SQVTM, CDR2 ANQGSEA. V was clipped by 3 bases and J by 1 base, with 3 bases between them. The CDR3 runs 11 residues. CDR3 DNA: TGCAGCGTTGAGCGTAACTATGGCTACACCTTC. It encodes CSVERNYGYTF.

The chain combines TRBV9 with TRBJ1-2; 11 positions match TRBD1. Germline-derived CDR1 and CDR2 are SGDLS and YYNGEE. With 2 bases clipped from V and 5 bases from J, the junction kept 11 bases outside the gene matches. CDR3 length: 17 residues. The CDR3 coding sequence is TGTGCCAGCAGCGTTGGGGACAGGGGGGGACGATGGTATGGCTACACCTTC. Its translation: CASSVGDRGGRWYGYTF.

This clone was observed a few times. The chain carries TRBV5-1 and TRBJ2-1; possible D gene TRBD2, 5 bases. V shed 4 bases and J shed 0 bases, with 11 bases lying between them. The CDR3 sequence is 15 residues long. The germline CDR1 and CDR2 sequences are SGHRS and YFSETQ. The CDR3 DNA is TGCGCCAGCAGCGTAACACTAGTCTCCTACAATGAGCAGTTCTTC. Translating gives CASSVTLVSYNEQFF.

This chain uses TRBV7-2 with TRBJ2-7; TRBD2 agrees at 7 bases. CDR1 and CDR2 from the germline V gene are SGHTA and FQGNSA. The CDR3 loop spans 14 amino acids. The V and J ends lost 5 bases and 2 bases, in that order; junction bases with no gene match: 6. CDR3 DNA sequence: TGTGCCAGCAGCCGCAGCGGGATCCCCTACGAGCAGTACTTC. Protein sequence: CASSRSGIPYEQYF.

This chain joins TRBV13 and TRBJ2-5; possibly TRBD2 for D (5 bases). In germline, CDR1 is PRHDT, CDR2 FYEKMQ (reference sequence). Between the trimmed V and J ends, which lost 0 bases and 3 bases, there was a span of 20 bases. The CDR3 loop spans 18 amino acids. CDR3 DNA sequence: TGTGCCAGCAGCTTAGGCCCCGCACTAGGAACCAACAAAGAGACCCAGTACTTC. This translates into CASSLGPALGTNKETQYF.

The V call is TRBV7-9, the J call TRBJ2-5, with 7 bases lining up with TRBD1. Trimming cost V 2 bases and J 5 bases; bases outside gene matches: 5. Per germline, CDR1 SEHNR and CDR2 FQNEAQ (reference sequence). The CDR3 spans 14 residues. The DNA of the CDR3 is TGTGCCAGCAGCTTAAGGCCACAGGGGGAGACCCAGTACTTC. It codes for CASSLRPQGETQYF. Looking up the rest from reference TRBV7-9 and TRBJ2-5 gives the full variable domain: DTGVSQNPRHKITKRGQNVTFRCDPISEHNRLYWYRQTLGQGPEFLTYFQNEAQLEKSRLLSDRFSAERPKGSFSTLEIQRTEQGDSAMYLCASSLRPQGETQYFGPGTRLLVL.

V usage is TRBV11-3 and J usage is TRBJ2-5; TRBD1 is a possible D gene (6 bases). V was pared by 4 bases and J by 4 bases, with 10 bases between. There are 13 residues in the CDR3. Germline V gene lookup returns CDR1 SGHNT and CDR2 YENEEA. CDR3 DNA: TGTGCCAGCAGCTCCCAAGGGGGAGAGACCCAGTACTTC. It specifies CASSSQGGETQYF.

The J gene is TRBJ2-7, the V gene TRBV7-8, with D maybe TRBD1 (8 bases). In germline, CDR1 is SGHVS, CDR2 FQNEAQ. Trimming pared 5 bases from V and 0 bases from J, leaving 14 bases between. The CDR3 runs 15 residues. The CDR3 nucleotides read TGTGCCAGCAGCGAACAGGGGGGGTTCTCCTACGAGCAGTACTTC. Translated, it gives CASSEQGGFSYEQYF.

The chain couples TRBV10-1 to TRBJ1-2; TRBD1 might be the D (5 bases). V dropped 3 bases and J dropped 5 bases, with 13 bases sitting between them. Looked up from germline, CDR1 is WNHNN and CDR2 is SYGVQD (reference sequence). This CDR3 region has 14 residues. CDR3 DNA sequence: TGCGCCAGCAGTGATGGGGCCCCGTCGTATGGCTACACCTTC. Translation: CASSDGAPSYGYTF.

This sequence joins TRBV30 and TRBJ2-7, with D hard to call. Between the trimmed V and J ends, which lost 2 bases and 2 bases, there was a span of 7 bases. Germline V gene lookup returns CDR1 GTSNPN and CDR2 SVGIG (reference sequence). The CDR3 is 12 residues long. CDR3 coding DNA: TGTGCCTGGAGTCGTCCAGCCTACGAGCAGTACTTC. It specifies CAWSRPAYEQYF.

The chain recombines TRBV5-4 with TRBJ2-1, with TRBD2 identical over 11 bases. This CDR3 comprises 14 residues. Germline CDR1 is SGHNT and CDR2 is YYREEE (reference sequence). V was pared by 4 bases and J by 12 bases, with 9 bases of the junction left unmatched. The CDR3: CASSRELAGDGQFF. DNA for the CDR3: TGTGCCAGCAGCCGCGAACTAGCGGGAGACGGGCAGTTCTTC.

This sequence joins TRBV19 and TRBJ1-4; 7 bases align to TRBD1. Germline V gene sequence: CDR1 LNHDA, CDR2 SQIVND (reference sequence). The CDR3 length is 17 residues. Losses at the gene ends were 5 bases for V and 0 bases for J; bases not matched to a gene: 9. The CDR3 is CASSARQGTTTNEKLFF. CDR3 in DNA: TGTGCCAGTAGTGCCCGACAGGGAACCACAACTAATGAAAAACTGTTTTTT.

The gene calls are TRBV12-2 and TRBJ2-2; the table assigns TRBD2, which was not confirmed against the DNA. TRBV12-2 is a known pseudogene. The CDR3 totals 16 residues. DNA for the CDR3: TGTGCAAGTCGCTTAGACTTCACTAGGCCGACCGGGGAGCTGTTTTTT. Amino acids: CASRLDFTRPTGELFF.